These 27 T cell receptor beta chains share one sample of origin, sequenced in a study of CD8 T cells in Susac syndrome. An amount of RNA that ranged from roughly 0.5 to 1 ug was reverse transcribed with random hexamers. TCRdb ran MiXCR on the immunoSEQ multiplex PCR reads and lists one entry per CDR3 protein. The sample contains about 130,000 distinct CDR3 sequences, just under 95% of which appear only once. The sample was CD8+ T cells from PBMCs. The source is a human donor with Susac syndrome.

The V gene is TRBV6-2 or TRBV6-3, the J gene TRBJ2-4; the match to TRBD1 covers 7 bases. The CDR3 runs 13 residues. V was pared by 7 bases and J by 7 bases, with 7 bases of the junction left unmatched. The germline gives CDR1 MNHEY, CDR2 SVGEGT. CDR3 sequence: CASTNRGDNIQYF. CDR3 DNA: TGTGCCAGCACCAACAGGGGAGATAACATTCAGTACTTC.

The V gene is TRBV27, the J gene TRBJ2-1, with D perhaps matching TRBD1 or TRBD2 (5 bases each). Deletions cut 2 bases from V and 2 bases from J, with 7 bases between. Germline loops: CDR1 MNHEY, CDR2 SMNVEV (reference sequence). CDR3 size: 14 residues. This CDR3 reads CASSLRGAYNEQFF. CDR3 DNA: TGTGCCAGCAGTTTACGAGGGGCCTACAATGAGCAGTTCTTC.

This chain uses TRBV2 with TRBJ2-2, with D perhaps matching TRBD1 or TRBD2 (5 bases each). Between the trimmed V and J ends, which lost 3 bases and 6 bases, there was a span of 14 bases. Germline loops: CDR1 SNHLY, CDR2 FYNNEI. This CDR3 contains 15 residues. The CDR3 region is CASSDGTVAPGELFF. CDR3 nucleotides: TGTGCCAGCAGTGATGGGACCGTAGCCCCCGGGGAGCTGTTTTTT.

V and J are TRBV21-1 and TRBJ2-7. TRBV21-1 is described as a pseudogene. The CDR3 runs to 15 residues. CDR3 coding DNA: TGTGCCAGCAGCAAAGAAGGAGAGGGCGCCTACGAGCAGTACTTC. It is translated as CASSKEGEGAYEQYF.

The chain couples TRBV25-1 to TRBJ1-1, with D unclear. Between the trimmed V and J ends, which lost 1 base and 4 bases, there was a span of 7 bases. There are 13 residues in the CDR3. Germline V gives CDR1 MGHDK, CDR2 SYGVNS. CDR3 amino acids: CASSELEVTEAFF. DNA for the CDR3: TGTGCCAGCAGTGAATTGGAAGTCACTGAAGCTTTCTTT.

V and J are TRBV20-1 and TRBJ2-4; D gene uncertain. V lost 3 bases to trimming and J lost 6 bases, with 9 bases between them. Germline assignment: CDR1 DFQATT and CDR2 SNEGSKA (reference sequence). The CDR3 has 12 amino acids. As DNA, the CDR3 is TGCAGTGCTAGTAGATTCGGAAACATTCAGTACTTC. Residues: CSASRFGNIQYF.

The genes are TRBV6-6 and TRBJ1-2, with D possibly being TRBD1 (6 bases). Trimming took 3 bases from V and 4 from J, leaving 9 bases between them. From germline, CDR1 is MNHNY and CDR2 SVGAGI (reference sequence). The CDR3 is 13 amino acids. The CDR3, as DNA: TGTGCCAGCAGTTATCAGGACAGCTATGGCTACACCTTC. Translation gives CASSYQDSYGYTF.

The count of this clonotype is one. DNA for the CDR3: TGTGCCAGCAGTTTAGTTAAACGGGTGAATACGCAGTATTTT. Translating it yields CASSLVKRVNTQYF. The J gene is TRBJ2-3, the V gene TRBV12-3 or TRBV12-4; the D is unclear. This CDR3 spans 14 amino acids. V lost 1 base and J 7 bases, leaving 12 bases between the germline ends.

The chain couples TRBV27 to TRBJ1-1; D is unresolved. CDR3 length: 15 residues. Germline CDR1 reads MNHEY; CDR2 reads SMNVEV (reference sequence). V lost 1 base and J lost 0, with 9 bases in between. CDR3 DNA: TGTGCCAGCAGTTTATACCCGGGGATGAACACTGAAGCTTTCTTT. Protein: CASSLYPGMNTEAFF.

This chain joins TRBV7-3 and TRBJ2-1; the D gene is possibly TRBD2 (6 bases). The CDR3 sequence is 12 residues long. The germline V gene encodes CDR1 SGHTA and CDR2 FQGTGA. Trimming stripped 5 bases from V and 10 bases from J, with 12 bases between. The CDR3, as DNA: TGTGCCAGCAGCCAGGGCGGGGCCGAGCAGTTCTTC. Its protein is CASSQGGAEQFF. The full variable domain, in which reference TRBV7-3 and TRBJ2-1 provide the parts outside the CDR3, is GAGVSQTPSNKVTEKGKYVELRCDPISGHTALYWYRQSLGQGPEFLIYFQGTGAADDSGLPNDRFFAVRPEGSVSTLKIQRTERGDSAVYLCASSQGGAEQFFGPGTRLTVL.

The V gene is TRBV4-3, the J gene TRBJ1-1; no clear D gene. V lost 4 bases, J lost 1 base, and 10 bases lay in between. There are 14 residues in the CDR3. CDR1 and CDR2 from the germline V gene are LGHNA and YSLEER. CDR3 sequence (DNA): TGCGCCAGCAGCCGGAGAATACAGAACACTGAAGCTTTCTTT. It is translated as CASSRRIQNTEAFF.

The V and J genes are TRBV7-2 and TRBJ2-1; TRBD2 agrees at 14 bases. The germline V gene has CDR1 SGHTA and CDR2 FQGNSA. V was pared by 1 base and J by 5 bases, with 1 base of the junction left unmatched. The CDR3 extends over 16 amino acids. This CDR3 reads CASSLGTSGRNNEQFF. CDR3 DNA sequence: TGTGCCAGCAGCTTAGGGACTAGCGGGAGGAACAATGAGCAGTTCTTC.

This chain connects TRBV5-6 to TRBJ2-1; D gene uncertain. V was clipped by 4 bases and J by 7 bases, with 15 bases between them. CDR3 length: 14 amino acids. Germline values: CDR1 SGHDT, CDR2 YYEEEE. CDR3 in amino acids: CASSLDRDPNEQFF. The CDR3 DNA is TGTGCCAGCAGCCTGGACCGCGATCCAAATGAGCAGTTCTTC. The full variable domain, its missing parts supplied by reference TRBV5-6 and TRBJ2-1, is DAGVTQSPTHLIKTRGQQVTLRCSPKSGHDTVSWYQQALGQGPQFIFQYYEEEERQRGNFPDRFSGHQFPNYSSELNVNALLLGDSALYLCASSLDRDPNEQFFGPGTRLTVL.

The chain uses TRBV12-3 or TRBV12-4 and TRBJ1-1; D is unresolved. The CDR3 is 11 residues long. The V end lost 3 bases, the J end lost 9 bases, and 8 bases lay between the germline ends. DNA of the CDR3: TGTGCCAGCAGTTTTGCGGATAAAGCTTTCTTT. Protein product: CASSFADKAFF.

The DNA of the CDR3 is TGCAGCGTTGAAGTTCTTGGGCGGTACTTGAATGAGCAGTTCTTC. Protein sequence: CSVEVLGRYLNEQFF. The chain links TRBV29-1 to TRBJ2-1; D ambiguous. CDR1 and CDR2 from the germline V gene are SQVTM and ANQGSEA. The CDR3 runs to 15 residues. The V end lost 1 base, the J end lost 7 bases, and 17 bases lay between the germline ends.

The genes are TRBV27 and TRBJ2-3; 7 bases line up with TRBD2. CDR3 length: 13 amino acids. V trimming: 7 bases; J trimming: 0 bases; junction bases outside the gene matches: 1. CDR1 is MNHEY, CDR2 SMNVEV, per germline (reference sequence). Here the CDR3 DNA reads TGTGCCAGCAAGCGGGATAGCACAGATACGCAGTATTTT. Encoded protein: CASKRDSTDTQYF.

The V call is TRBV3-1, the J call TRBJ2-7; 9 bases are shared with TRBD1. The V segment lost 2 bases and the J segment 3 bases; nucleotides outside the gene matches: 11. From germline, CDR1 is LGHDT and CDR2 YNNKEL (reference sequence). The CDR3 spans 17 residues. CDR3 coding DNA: TGTGCCAGCAGCCAACAATCGGGGACAGGGATCGTCTACGAGCAGTACTTC. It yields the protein CASSQQSGTGIVYEQYF.

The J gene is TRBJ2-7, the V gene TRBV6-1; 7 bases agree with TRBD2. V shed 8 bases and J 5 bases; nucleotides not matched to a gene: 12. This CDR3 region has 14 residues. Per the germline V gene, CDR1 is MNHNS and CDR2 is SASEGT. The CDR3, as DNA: TGTGCCAGCCGTCACGCGGGGGAGTCAAACGAGCAGTACTTC. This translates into CASRHAGESNEQYF.

DNA for the CDR3: TGTGCCAGCAGTTTTAGCCGGGTACAATGGGATGAGCAGTTCTTC. This encodes CASSFSRVQWDEQFF. V and J are TRBV27 and TRBJ2-1; D gene ambiguous. Germline V gives CDR1 MNHEY, CDR2 SMNVEV (reference sequence). V was clipped by 3 bases and J by 8 bases, with 17 bases between them. The CDR3 covers 15 residues.

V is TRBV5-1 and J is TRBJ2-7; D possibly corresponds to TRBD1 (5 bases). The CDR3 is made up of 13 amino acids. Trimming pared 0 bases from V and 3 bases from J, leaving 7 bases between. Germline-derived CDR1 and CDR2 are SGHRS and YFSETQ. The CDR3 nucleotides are TGCGCCAGCAGCTTGGCAGGGCTCTACGAGCAGTACTTC. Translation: CASSLAGLYEQYF.

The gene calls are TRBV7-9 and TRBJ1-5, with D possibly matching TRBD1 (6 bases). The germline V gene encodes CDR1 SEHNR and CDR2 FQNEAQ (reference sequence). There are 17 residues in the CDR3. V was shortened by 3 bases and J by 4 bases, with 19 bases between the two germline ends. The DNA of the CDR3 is TGTGCCAGCAGCTTGGGTACAGGGCTATCCAGGAATCAGCCCCAGCATTTT. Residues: CASSLGTGLSRNQPQHF. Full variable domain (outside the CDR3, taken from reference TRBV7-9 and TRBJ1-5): DTGVSQNPRHKITKRGQNVTFRCDPISEHNRLYWYRQTLGQGPEFLTYFQNEAQLEKSRLLSDRFSAERPKGSFSTLEIQRTEQGDSAMYLCASSLGTGLSRNQPQHFGDGTRLSIL.

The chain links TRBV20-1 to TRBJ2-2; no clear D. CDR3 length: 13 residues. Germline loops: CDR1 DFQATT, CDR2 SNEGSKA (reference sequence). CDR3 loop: CSACTTEDGELFF. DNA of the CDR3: TGCAGCGCATGTACTACCGAGGATGGGGAGCTGTTTTTT.

This CDR3 is CASNEGAGETQYF. As DNA, the CDR3 is TGTGCCAGCAACGAGGGAGCTGGAGAGACCCAGTACTTC. The J gene is TRBJ2-5, the V gene TRBV28; perhaps TRBD2 as D (5 bases). Trimming took 7 bases from V and 4 from J, leaving 13 bases between them. CDR1 and CDR2 (germline): MDHEN, SYDVKM. This CDR3 spans 13 amino acids. The complete variable domain, with remaining parts taken from reference TRBV28 and TRBJ2-5, reads DVKVTQSSRYLVKRTGEKVFLECVQDMDHENMFWYRQDPGLGLRLIYFSYDVKMKEKGDIPEGYSVSREKKERFSLILESASTNQTSMYLCASNEGAGETQYFGPGTRLLVL.

CDR3 bases: TGTGCCAGCAGCATCGGACTAGCGGTCGGGGAGACCCAGTACTTC. Translation gives CASSIGLAVGETQYF. The chain is built from TRBV7-3 and TRBJ2-5; 10 nucleotides line up with TRBD2. Per the germline V gene, CDR1 is SGHTA and CDR2 is FQGTGA. The CDR3 runs 15 residues. The trim removed 5 bases at V and 5 bases at J, leaving 8 bases unmatched. Looking up the rest from reference TRBV7-3 and TRBJ2-5 gives the full variable domain: GAGVSQTPSNKVTEKGKYVELRCDPISGHTALYWYRQSLGQGPEFLIYFQGTGAADDSGLPNDRFFAVRPEGSVSTLKIQRTERGDSAVYLCASSIGLAVGETQYFGPGTRLLVL.

The CDR3: CATSDWQGGGELFF. The CDR3 DNA reads as TGTGCCACCAGTGATTGGCAGGGCGGCGGGGAGCTGTTTTTT. The V gene is TRBV24-1, the J gene TRBJ2-2; D possibly corresponds to TRBD1 (5 bases). The germline gives CDR1 KGHDR, CDR2 SFDVKD. Trimming took 2 bases from V and 7 from J, leaving 10 bases between them. The CDR3 spans 14 residues.

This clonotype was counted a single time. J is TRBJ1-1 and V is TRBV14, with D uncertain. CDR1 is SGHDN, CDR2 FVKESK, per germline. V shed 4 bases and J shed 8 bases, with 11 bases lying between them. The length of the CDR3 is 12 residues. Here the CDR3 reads CASSPGPNEAFF. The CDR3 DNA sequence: TGTGCCAGCAGCCCTGGACCCAACGAAGCTTTCTTT.

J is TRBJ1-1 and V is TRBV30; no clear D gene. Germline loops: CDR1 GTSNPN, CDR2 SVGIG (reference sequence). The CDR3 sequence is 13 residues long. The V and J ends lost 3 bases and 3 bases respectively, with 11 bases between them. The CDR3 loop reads CAWSNLRDTEAFF. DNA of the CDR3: TGTGCCTGGAGCAATTTACGGGACACTGAAGCTTTCTTT.